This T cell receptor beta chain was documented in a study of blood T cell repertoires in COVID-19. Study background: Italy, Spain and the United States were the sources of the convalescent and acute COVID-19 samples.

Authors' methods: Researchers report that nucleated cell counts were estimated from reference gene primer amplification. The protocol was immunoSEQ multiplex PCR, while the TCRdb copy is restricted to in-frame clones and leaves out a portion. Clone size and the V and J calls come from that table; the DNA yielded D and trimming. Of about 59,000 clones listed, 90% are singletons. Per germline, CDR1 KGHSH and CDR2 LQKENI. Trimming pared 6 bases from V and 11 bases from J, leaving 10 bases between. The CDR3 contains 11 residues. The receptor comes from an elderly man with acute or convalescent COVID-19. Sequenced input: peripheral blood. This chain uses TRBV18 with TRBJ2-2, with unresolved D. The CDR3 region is CASSSAEELFF. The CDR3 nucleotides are TGTGCCAGCTCTTCGGCGGAAGAGCTGTTTTTT.